This entry describes one T cell receptor beta chain. Its target is not known. This record comes from a study of cytomegalovirus exposure and HLA in healthy donors. The wider study: There were approximately 81 million unique TCRs (from HLA-typed donors) in an early data release. Study-wide results and caveats: Generally TCR sequences proved uncommon, though certain public TCRs appeared in numerous donors.

PCR involved 60 Vbeta and 13 Jbeta primers. The protocol was immunoSEQ multiplex PCR, while the TCRdb copy is restricted to in-frame clones and leaves out a portion. The sample gives 150,000 to 200,000 clones, about 80% of which show up once; approximately 9.8% is in the top ten. Germline-derived CDR1 and CDR2 are MNHEY and SVGAGI. This CDR3 is 15 amino acids long. V was shortened by 2 bases and J by 3 bases, with 13 bases between the two germline ends. The TCR was taken from a man aged 18 to 29 in good health and CMV-seropositive. The chain combines TRBV6-5 with TRBJ1-1; D might be TRBD1 (6 bases). The sample was PBMCs. CDR3 bases: TGTGCCAGCAGTTACACCCCTTCAGGGGACACTGAAGCTTTCTTT. Protein: CASSYTPSGDTEAFF.